The next 22 T cell receptor beta chains were all read from a single sample in a study of blood T cells in healthy people across ages (dated by TCRdb to the mid-2010s). Library prep was done by 5' RACE. Sequenced using an Illumina HiSeq 2500. A second PCR of roughly 6 to 11 cycles was run with a J-beta primer mix and a sample-barcoded 5' primer. TCRdb itself trimmed the public reads at Q25 with fastp, ran MiXCR and retained productive beta chains. Every distinct CDR3 protein forms one entry, paired with its most common genes and DNA. Across this sample there are 750,000 to 950,000 distinct CDR3 sequences, with about 48% seen only once. The top ten hold about two fifths of the sample. The material sequenced was blood. All receptors come from an older man in good health.

The V and J genes are TRBV29-1 and TRBJ2-5, with 7 bases that match TRBD2. The CDR3 spans 12 residues. From germline, CDR1 is SQVTM and CDR2 ANQGSEA. The V and J ends lost 4 bases and 2 bases, in that order; junction bases with no gene match: 1. Here the CDR3 DNA reads TGCAGCGTTGCGCGGGGGCAAGAGACCCAGTACTTC. Translation gives CSVARGQETQYF.

The gene calls are TRBV20-1 and TRBJ1-2, with a weak D call TRBD1 (6 bases). With 3 bases removed from V and 4 bases from J, the gap between germline ends came to 24 bases. This CDR3 comprises 17 residues. Germline V gives CDR1 DFQATT, CDR2 SNEGSKA (reference sequence). CDR3 nucleotide sequence: TGCAGTGCTAGCCCTCCGGGACAATCCCTCCATAGCTATGGCTACACCTTC. Protein: CSASPPGQSLHSYGYTF.

The V and J genes are TRBV3-1 and TRBJ1-6; a possible D gene is TRBD1 (5 bases). This CDR3 is 13 amino acids long. V was cut by 2 bases and J by 9 bases, with 8 bases left in between. Per the germline V gene, CDR1 is LGHDT and CDR2 is YNNKEL (reference sequence). The CDR3 spells CASSQQGSSPLHF. The CDR3 DNA is TGTGCCAGCAGCCAACAGGGAAGTTCACCCCTCCACTTT.

This clonotype was counted only a few times. This rearrangement joins TRBV6-6 to TRBJ1-6, with D unresolved. Germline-derived CDR1 and CDR2 are MNHNY and SVGAGI (reference sequence). The germline V and J ends were trimmed by 7 bases and 7 bases, with 11 bases remaining between them. The CDR3 loop spans 13 amino acids. The CDR3 bases are TGTGCCAGCACAGGTGTTCCCAATTCACCCCTCCACTTT. Protein sequence: CASTGVPNSPLHF.

This clonotype was seen more than once but under ten times. The J gene is TRBJ2-7, the V gene TRBV6-5; 7 positions match TRBD2. Looked up from germline, CDR1 is MNHEY and CDR2 is SVGAGI. The CDR3 consists of 15 residues. The V segment lost 7 bases and the J segment 0 bases; nucleotides outside the gene matches: 9. DNA of the CDR3: TGTGCCAGCAAGACCTACCGCGGGGGCTCCTACGAGCAGTACTTC. Translation: CASKTYRGGSYEQYF.

The CDR3 sequence: CASSISGSSYNEQYF. In nucleotides, the CDR3 is TGCGCCAGCAGTATTAGCGGGAGCTCCTACAATGAGCAGTACTTC. This chain joins TRBV5-1 and TRBJ2-1; 9 nucleotides agree with TRBD2. With the DNA end fitting TRBJ2-7 better, the J assignment may be wrong. The CDR3 covers 15 residues. Looked up from germline, CDR1 is SGHRS and CDR2 is YFSETQ.

The chain couples TRBV29-1 to TRBJ2-5; 9 bases are a match to TRBD2. Trimming cost V 5 bases and J 1 base; bases outside gene matches: 8. The germline CDR1 and CDR2 sequences are SQVTM and ANQGSEA. The CDR3 loop spans 15 amino acids. Here the CDR3 DNA reads TGCAGCGTTTTACTGCGGGGGGGGGCCCAAGAGACCCAGTACTTC. Protein product: CSVLLRGGAQETQYF. The whole variable domain, remainder taken from reference TRBV29-1 and TRBJ2-5, is SAVISQKPSRDICQRGTSLTIQCQVDSQVTMMFWYRQQPGQSLTLIATANQGSEATYESGFVIDKFPISRPNLTFSTLTVSNMSPEDSSIYLCSVLLRGGAQETQYFGPGTRLLVL.

CDR3: CASSRPGQRTGYTF. The CDR3 region has the DNA TGTGCCAGCAGCCGTCCGGGACAGAGAACCGGCTACACCTTC. The V call is TRBV16, the J call TRBJ1-2, with 7 bases matching TRBD1. The CDR3 loop spans 14 amino acids. Unmatched junction bases numbered 10, after V lost 4 bases and J lost 8 bases. Looked up from germline, CDR1 is KGHSY and CDR2 is FQNENV.

The chain links TRBV28 to TRBJ2-5; D might be TRBD2 (7 bases). The DNA end lines up better with TRBJ2-7; the J call may be wrong. The CDR3 is made up of 13 amino acids. Per the germline V gene, CDR1 is MDHEN and CDR2 is SYDVKM. CDR3 bases: TGTGCCAGCTGCCGGACGGGGGGCTCCGAGCAGTACTTC. This gives the protein CASCRTGGSEQYF.

On this clonotype: Germline and junction disagree at one end, which may indicate a read error. V and J are TRBV6-5 and TRBJ2-4; 7 bases are a match to TRBD1. Gene TRBJ2-7 matches the end of the DNA better, so the J call may be wrong. The CDR3 sequence is 15 residues long. CDR1 is MNHEY, CDR2 SVGAGI, per germline. In DNA, the CDR3 is TGTGCCAGCAGTCAGACACAGGGGTACTCCCACGAGCAGTACTTC. Protein product: CASSQTQGYSHEQYF.

The genes are TRBV3-1 and TRBJ2-1; either TRBD1 or TRBD2 may fit D (7 bases each). V was pared by 6 bases and J by 8 bases, with 14 bases between. CDR1 and CDR2 (germline): LGHDT, YNNKEL (reference sequence). There are 13 residues in the CDR3. The CDR3 is CASRMTGRDEQFF. CDR3 sequence (DNA): TGTGCCAGCAGGATGACAGGGAGGGATGAGCAGTTCTTC.

The rearrangement uses TRBV10-3 and TRBJ2-7; TRBD1 matches at 9 bases. V lost 10 bases, J lost 4 bases, and 8 bases stayed unmatched. The CDR3 has 13 amino acids. Germline V gene data show CDR1 as ENHRY and CDR2 as SYGVKD. Written as DNA, the CDR3 is TGTGCCACCTGGACAGGGGTCGCGTACGAGCAGTACTTC. This encodes CATWTGVAYEQYF.

The gene calls are TRBV5-5 and TRBJ2-1, with D perhaps matching TRBD2 (6 bases). Germline assignment: CDR1 SGHKS and CDR2 YYEKEE (reference sequence). This CDR3 comprises 16 residues. V dropped 1 base and J dropped 4 bases, with 15 bases sitting between them. The CDR3 nucleotides are TGTGCCAGCAGCTTGCTTAGCGGAGGGAATTACAATGAGCAGTTCTTC. It encodes CASSLLSGGNYNEQFF.

V usage is TRBV27 and J usage is TRBJ2-7; 11 positions agree with TRBD2. This CDR3 has 15 amino acids. The V gene's germline CDR1 is MNHEY and CDR2 SMNVEV (reference sequence). The ends lost 5 bases at V and 6 bases at J; junction bases unmatched: 9. The CDR3 reads CASSPVLAGVSEQYF. In nucleotides, the CDR3 is TGTGCCAGCAGTCCCGTACTAGCGGGAGTATCCGAGCAGTACTTC.

The rearrangement links TRBV24-1 to TRBJ2-1; 10 bases are shared with TRBD2. Germline-derived CDR1 and CDR2 are KGHDR and SFDVKD. The V and J ends lost 5 bases and 0 bases, in that order; junction bases with no gene match: 6. The CDR3 runs to 17 residues. The CDR3 DNA reads as TGTGCCACCAGTGGTATGACTAGCGGGTTCTCCTACAATGAGCAGTTCTTC. It is translated as CATSGMTSGFSYNEQFF.

This clonotype was counted between two and nine times. The rearrangement uses TRBV12-3 or TRBV12-4 and TRBJ1-5, with TRBD1 as a possible D gene (5 bases). The CDR3 contains 16 residues. The germline V and J ends were trimmed by 8 bases and 3 bases, with 20 bases remaining between them. The CDR3 DNA reads as TGTGCCAGCTTAGGCGGGACTTCCTCGACCAATCAGCCCCAGCATTTT. Translated: CASLGGTSSTNQPQHF.

The J gene is TRBJ1-1, the V gene TRBV5-1; D unresolved. This CDR3 spans 13 amino acids. V lost 0 bases and J 7 bases, leaving 10 bases between the germline ends. Germline loops: CDR1 SGHRS, CDR2 YFSETQ. The CDR3 spells CASSLVGDHEAFF. The CDR3 DNA is TGCGCCAGCAGCTTGGTCGGAGACCATGAAGCTTTCTTT.

The J gene is TRBJ2-1, the V gene TRBV11-2, with no clear D. Germline V gene lookup returns CDR1 SGHAT and CDR2 FQNNGV. The CDR3 is 14 amino acids. Trimming took 1 base from V and 6 from J, leaving 10 bases between them. CDR3 residues: CASSLGTKVNEQFF. The DNA of the CDR3 is TGTGCCAGCAGCTTAGGAACTAAAGTCAATGAGCAGTTCTTC. The full variable domain, completed using reference TRBV11-2 and TRBJ2-1, is EAGVAQSPRYKIIEKRQSVAFWCNPISGHATLYWYQQILGQGPKLLIQFQNNGVVDDSQLPKDRFSAERLKGVDSTLKIQPAKLEDSAVYLCASSLGTKVNEQFFGPGTRLTVL.

J is TRBJ1-6 and V is TRBV7-2; 11 bases are a match to TRBD1. J was trimmed by 7 bases and V by 5 bases; bases with no gene match: 10. This CDR3 has 17 amino acids. Germline CDR1 reads SGHTA; CDR2 reads FQGNSA. CDR3 region: CASSRTGTGGTNSPLHF. CDR3 DNA: TGTGCCAGCAGCCGGACCGGGACAGGGGGTACGAATTCACCCCTCCACTTT.

The chain has TRBV5-1 and TRBJ2-2; D gene unclear. V was clipped by 1 base and J by 6 bases, with 7 bases between them. There are 13 residues in the CDR3. The germline gives CDR1 SGHRS, CDR2 YFSETQ. The CDR3 here is CASSLKHPGELFF. In nucleotides, the CDR3 is TGCGCCAGCAGCTTGAAGCATCCCGGGGAGCTGTTTTTT.

This clonotype was seen a handful of times. V usage is TRBV5-1 and J usage is TRBJ2-7; the match to TRBD2 covers 7 bases. Trimming took 1 base from V and 2 from J; bases not matched to a gene: 0. The CDR3 contains 13 residues. Germline CDR1 and CDR2: SGHRS and YFSETQ. CDR3 residues: CASSLTSAYEQYF. The CDR3 bases are TGCGCCAGCAGCTTGACTAGCGCCTACGAGCAGTACTTC.

The chain recombines TRBV7-3 with TRBJ2-3; TRBD2 might be the D (7 bases). V was clipped by 2 bases and J by 1 base, with 13 bases between them. Germline CDR1 is SGHTA and CDR2 is FQGTGA. The CDR3 is 16 amino acids. DNA for the CDR3: TGTGCCAGCAGCTTAGTCCGGGGGGCTGGCACAGATACGCAGTATTTT. Translating it yields CASSLVRGAGTDTQYF.